This TCR beta chain was retrieved from a study of identical twins. Whole-study findings and limits: For cord blood, abundant beta clonotypes had fewer insertions, unlike memory repertoires, which showed none.

The sample holds a few counts of this clonotype. The antigen is not known. The trim removed 5 bases at V and 6 bases at J, leaving 7 bases unmatched. CDR1 is SEHNR and CDR2 is FQNEAQ in the germline V gene (reference sequence). The CDR3 has 15 residues. Template switching added a universal primer site, and cDNA bore unique molecular identifiers. MiXCR was run by TCRdb on the 5' RACE reads, yielding one entry per CDR3 protein. The sample holds some 1,600,000 distinct CDR3 sequences, around a third seen once. J is TRBJ1-5 and V is TRBV7-9; 10 bases are shared with TRBD1. The sequenced sample was cord blood. The TCR originated in a newborn girl in good health. The CDR3: CASSPGTGAIQPQHF. The CDR3 DNA sequence: TGTGCCAGCAGCCCCGGGACAGGGGCAATTCAGCCCCAGCATTTT.